This TCR beta chain is drawn from a study of cytomegalovirus exposure and HLA in healthy donors. Trimming shortened V by 6 bases and J by 0 bases, and 12 bases separated the two germline ends. The germline CDR1 and CDR2 sequences are MNHEY and SVGAGI. The length of the CDR3 is 15 residues. Broader study findings: Published work reported that the classifier diagnosed cytomegalovirus status with high specificity and sensitivity.

To note about this clone: Its antigen remains unknown.

The approximately 120-subject validation cohort, separate from the 666-subject first cohort, included the donors. Sequencing was performed with immunoSEQ multiplex PCR; in TCRdb, only in-frame clones are kept and a portion is missing. The sample has roughly 79,000 clones, 90% to 95% seen once. The V call is TRBV6-5, the J call TRBJ1-5; the D gene is possibly TRBD1 (6 bases). Sequenced material: PBMCs. This TCR came from a man between 18 and 29 years old in good health and CMV-seronegative. CDR3 DNA: TGTGCCAGCAGCCCAACAGGGTTTAGCAATCAGCCCCAGCATTTT. As protein: CASSPTGFSNQPQHF.